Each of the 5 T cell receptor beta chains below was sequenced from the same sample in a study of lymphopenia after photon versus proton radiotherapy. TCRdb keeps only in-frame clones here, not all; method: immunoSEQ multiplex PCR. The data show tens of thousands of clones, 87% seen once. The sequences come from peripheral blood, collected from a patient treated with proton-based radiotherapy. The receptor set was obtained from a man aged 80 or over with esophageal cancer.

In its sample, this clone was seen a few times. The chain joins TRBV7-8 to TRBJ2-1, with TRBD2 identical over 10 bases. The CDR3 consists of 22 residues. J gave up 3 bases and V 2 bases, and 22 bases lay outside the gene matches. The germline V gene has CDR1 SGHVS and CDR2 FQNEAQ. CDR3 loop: CASSLTLLPSPSSGSYYNEQFF. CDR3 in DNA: TGTGCCAGCAGCTTAACCCTCCTTCCCTCTCCTTCTAGCGGGAGTTACTACAATGAGCAGTTCTTC.

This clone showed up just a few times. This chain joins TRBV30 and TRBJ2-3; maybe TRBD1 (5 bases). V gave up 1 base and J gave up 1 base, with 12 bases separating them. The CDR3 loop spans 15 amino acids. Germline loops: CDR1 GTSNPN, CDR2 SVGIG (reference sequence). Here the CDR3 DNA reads TGTGCCTGGAGTGAGGGGCAGCTCCGCACAGATACGCAGTATTTT. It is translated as CAWSEGQLRTDTQYF.

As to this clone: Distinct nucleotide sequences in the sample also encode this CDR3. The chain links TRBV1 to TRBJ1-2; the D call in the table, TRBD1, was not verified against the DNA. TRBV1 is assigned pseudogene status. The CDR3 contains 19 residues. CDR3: CTSSPNPGQGASRLEGYTF. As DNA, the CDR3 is TGCACCAGCAGCCCTAACCCGGGACAGGGGGCGAGTAGACTTGAAGGCTACACCTTC.

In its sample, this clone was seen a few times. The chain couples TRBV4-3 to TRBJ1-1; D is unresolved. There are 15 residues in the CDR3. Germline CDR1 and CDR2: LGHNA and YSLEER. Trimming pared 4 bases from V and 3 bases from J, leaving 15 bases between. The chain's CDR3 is CASSPTFSGYTEAFF. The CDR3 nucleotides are TGCGCCAGCAGCCCCACATTCAGCGGCTACACTGAAGCTTTCTTT.

The CDR3 region is CASSGVAGFYDQPQHF. The CDR3 DNA sequence: TGTGCCAGTAGTGGGGTGGCAGGGTTCTATGATCAGCCCCAGCATTTT. The chain carries TRBV19 and TRBJ1-5, with a possible D match to TRBD1 (5 bases). V dropped 5 bases and J dropped 5 bases, with 19 bases sitting between them. The CDR3 extends over 16 amino acids. Per germline, CDR1 LNHDA and CDR2 SQIVND (reference sequence).